The 29 T cell receptor beta chains below all came from one sample that was sequenced in a study of CD8+ T cells in alopecia areata. Alopecia areata patients had lesional scalp punch biopsies and peripheral blood taken from them. Reverse transcribed after extraction, RNA yielded cDNA as the sequencing template. TCRdb keeps only in-frame clones here, not all; method: immunoSEQ multiplex PCR. The sample gives about 15,000 clones, 45% to 65% of which show up once; approximately 13% is in the top ten. The sample was skin. The receptors here all came from a human donor with alopecia areata.

This clone is a singleton in its sample. The rearrangement links TRBV2 to TRBJ1-5; no firm D call. Per germline, CDR1 SNHLY and CDR2 FYNNEI. The V end was cut by 6 bases, the J end by 4 bases, with 16 bases between. This CDR3 comprises 15 residues. The CDR3 loop reads CASSAGLSANQPQHF. CDR3 sequence (DNA): TGTGCCAGCAGCGCTGGGTTGAGCGCAAATCAGCCCCAGCATTTT.

The rearrangement links TRBV23-1 to TRBJ2-5; TRBD1 is a possible D gene (5 bases). TRBV23-1 belongs to the ORF category, with a function that is uncertain. This CDR3 has 14 amino acids. Between the trimmed V and J ends, which lost 0 bases and 5 bases, there was a span of 10 bases. Here the CDR3 reads CASSQSARVETQYF. CDR3 nucleotide sequence: TGCGCCAGCAGTCAATCCGCCAGGGTCGAGACCCAGTACTTC.

The chain recombines TRBV10-3 with TRBJ2-3, with TRBD2 matching over 7 bases. The V segment lost 3 bases and the J segment 6 bases; nucleotides outside the gene matches: 6. In germline, CDR1 is ENHRY, CDR2 SYGVKD. The CDR3 is 14 residues long. The CDR3 nucleotides are TGTGCCATCAGTGACGGTAGCGGGCTGGATACGCAGTATTTT. Protein: CAISDGSGLDTQYF.

The rearrangement uses TRBV5-1 and TRBJ1-1, with a possible D match to TRBD1 (6 bases). There are 14 residues in the CDR3. V was clipped by 0 bases and J by 5 bases, with 11 bases between them. Germline V gene lookup returns CDR1 SGHRS and CDR2 YFSETQ. The CDR3 sequence: CASSLDRVGTEAFF. The CDR3 DNA reads as TGCGCCAGCAGCTTGGACAGGGTTGGTACTGAAGCTTTCTTT.

This rearrangement joins TRBV30 to TRBJ2-1; D possibly corresponds to TRBD1 (6 bases). V dropped 7 bases and J dropped 9 bases, with 13 bases sitting between them. Germline lookup yields CDR1 GTSNPN and CDR2 SVGIG (reference sequence). This CDR3 has 11 amino acids. The chain's CDR3 is CALALGGEQFF. CDR3 nucleotides: TGTGCCTTAGCCCTAGGGGGTGAGCAGTTCTTC.

The count of this clone is one. The chain carries TRBV28 and TRBJ2-5; the match to TRBD1 covers 8 bases. The CDR3 contains 15 residues. Germline assignment: CDR1 MDHEN and CDR2 SYDVKM. The V and J ends lost 2 bases and 4 bases, in that order; junction bases with no gene match: 6. CDR3: CASSLEQGAGETQYF. As DNA, the CDR3 is TGTGCCAGCAGTTTAGAGCAGGGGGCCGGAGAGACCCAGTACTTC. The variable domain in full, completed from reference TRBV28 and TRBJ2-5, reads DVKVTQSSRYLVKRTGEKVFLECVQDMDHENMFWYRQDPGLGLRLIYFSYDVKMKEKGDIPEGYSVSREKKERFSLILESASTNQTSMYLCASSLEQGAGETQYFGPGTRLLVL.

V and J are TRBV6-6 and TRBJ1-1; 9 nucleotides agree with TRBD1. The germline gives CDR1 MNHNY, CDR2 SVGAGI (reference sequence). The V and J ends lost 5 bases and 6 bases, in that order; junction bases with no gene match: 4. CDR3 size: 13 residues. CDR3 in amino acids: CASSPTGGPEAFF. CDR3 nucleotides: TGTGCCAGCAGTCCCACAGGGGGCCCTGAAGCTTTCTTT.

This chain connects TRBV6-6 to TRBJ1-5, with D unclear. Germline-derived CDR1 and CDR2 are MNHNY and SVGAGI (reference sequence). CDR3 length: 14 residues. V was cut by 6 bases and J by 5 bases, with 14 bases left in between. This CDR3 is CASSPIGRDQPQHF. Written as DNA, the CDR3 is TGTGCCAGCAGCCCGATCGGGAGGGATCAGCCCCAGCATTTT.

The rearrangement links TRBV5-5 to TRBJ2-1, with TRBD2 matching 7 bases. The CDR3 spans 18 residues. Per the germline V gene, CDR1 is SGHKS and CDR2 is YYEKEE (reference sequence). With V trimmed by 1 base and J by 0 bases, 10 bases remained unmatched. CDR3 in DNA: TGTGCCAGCAGCTTGTCGGGGCGCGGCGGGAGCTCCTACAATGAGCAGTTCTTC. Its protein is CASSLSGRGGSSYNEQFF.

With regard to this clone: Other DNA sequences in this sample translate to the same CDR3. V usage is TRBV5-1 and J usage is TRBJ2-1, with D possibly matching TRBD2 (5 bases). This CDR3 spans 12 amino acids. Trimming pared 0 bases from V and 7 bases from J, leaving 5 bases between. In germline, CDR1 is SGHRS, CDR2 YFSETQ. DNA of the CDR3: TGCGCCAGCAGCTTGGGAGGGAATGAGCAGTTCTTC. Its protein is CASSLGGNEQFF.

The rearrangement uses TRBV6-5 and TRBJ2-3; 9 nucleotides agree with TRBD1. J lost 3 bases, V lost 6 bases, and 7 bases had no gene match. This CDR3 is built from 15 residues. Looked up from germline, CDR1 is MNHEY and CDR2 is SVGAGI. The CDR3 loop reads CASSKDRGRTDTQYF. The CDR3 DNA reads TGTGCCAGCAGCAAAGACAGGGGGAGAACAGATACGCAGTATTTT.

This chain uses TRBV29-1 with TRBJ1-2; D call uncertain. The CDR3 runs 14 residues. Germline lookup yields CDR1 SQVTM and CDR2 ANQGSEA. V was clipped by 3 bases and J by 4 bases, with 15 bases between them. In nucleotides, the CDR3 is TGCAGCGTTGATTCGGAAGGCCGACCCTATGGCTACACCTTC. Translation gives CSVDSEGRPYGYTF.

This clone was observed a handful of times. The chain has TRBV18 and TRBJ2-7, with D hard to call. Germline lookup yields CDR1 KGHSH and CDR2 LQKENI. Deletions cut 5 bases from V and 0 bases from J, with 14 bases between. This CDR3 is built from 15 residues. CDR3 nucleotides: TGTGCCAGCTCAACCCACATAGGAAGCTCCTACGAGCAGTACTTC. Protein product: CASSTHIGSSYEQYF.

This clone ranks as medium-sized. J is TRBJ2-1 and V is TRBV7-2; D gene uncertain. The germline V gene has CDR1 SGHTA and CDR2 FQGNSA. V dropped 4 bases and J dropped 8 bases, with 9 bases sitting between them. The CDR3 contains 12 residues. The CDR3 reads CASSSRLHEQFF. CDR3 sequence (DNA): TGTGCCAGCAGCTCCAGACTCCATGAGCAGTTCTTC.

This clone has more than one count but fewer than ten. The chain recombines TRBV19 with TRBJ1-2; the match to TRBD1 covers 7 bases. The CDR3 totals 13 residues. Germline CDR1 reads LNHDA; CDR2 reads SQIVND (reference sequence). The J segment lost 2 bases and the V segment lost 7 bases, leaving 4 bases of the junction unmatched. For the CDR3, the DNA is TGTGCCAGTACCAGGGACAGAAACTATGGCTACACCTTC. Translation gives CASTRDRNYGYTF.

The chain uses TRBV5-1 and TRBJ2-5, with 13 bases identical to TRBD2. The V gene's germline CDR1 is SGHRS and CDR2 YFSETQ. CDR3 size: 15 residues. J gave up 3 bases and V 5 bases, and 4 bases lay outside the gene matches. The CDR3 DNA follows: TGCGCCAGCAGTCAGGGGACTAGCGGGAAAGAGACCCAGTACTTC. As protein: CASSQGTSGKETQYF.

This clone came up a few times. The V and J genes are TRBV7-9 and TRBJ2-3; 10 bases align to TRBD2. V lost 2 bases to trimming and J lost 6 bases; unmatched junction nucleotides: 2. The CDR3 covers 14 residues. Per the germline V gene, CDR1 is SEHNR and CDR2 is FQNEAQ (reference sequence). The CDR3 spells CASSLRAGGDTQYF. CDR3 nucleotides: TGTGCCAGCAGCTTAAGAGCGGGAGGGGATACGCAGTATTTT.

This clone is labeled medium-sized. The rearrangement links TRBV23-1 to TRBJ2-7; 9 positions agree with TRBD2. TRBV23-1 is sorted into the ORF group, with uncertain function. Trimming removed 4 bases from V and 2 bases from J; junction bases left unmatched: 9. CDR3 length: 16 amino acids. CDR3 loop: CASSLSTSGDPYEQYF. The DNA of the CDR3 is TGCGCCAGCAGTCTTTCGACTAGCGGCGACCCCTACGAGCAGTACTTC.

The rearrangement joins TRBV6-5 to TRBJ2-7; D gene unclear. Germline V gene sequence: CDR1 MNHEY, CDR2 SVGAGI. V was shortened by 4 bases and J by 5 bases, with 9 bases between the two germline ends. The CDR3 is 12 residues long. The CDR3 protein is CASSSSFDEQYF. As DNA, the CDR3 is TGTGCCAGCAGTTCCAGTTTCGACGAGCAGTACTTC.

J is TRBJ2-2 and V is TRBV5-1; D possibly matches TRBD1 or TRBD2 (5 bases each). The CDR3 runs 16 residues. Trimming removed 0 bases at V and 5 bases at J, with 14 bases between. Per the germline V gene, CDR1 is SGHRS and CDR2 is YFSETQ. The CDR3 coding sequence is TGCGCCAGCAGCTTGGAGGCAGGGAGATTGACCGGGGAGCTGTTTTTT. Amino acids: CASSLEAGRLTGELFF. The full variable domain, with the rest looked up from reference TRBV5-1 and TRBJ2-2, is KAGVTQTPRYLIKTRGQQVTLSCSPISGHRSVSWYQQTPGQGLQFLFEYFSETQRNKGNFPGRFSGRQFSNSRSEMNVSTLELGDSALYLCASSLEAGRLTGELFFGEGSRLTVL.

The chain combines TRBV27 with TRBJ2-7, with 9 bases lining up with TRBD2. Per germline, CDR1 MNHEY and CDR2 SMNVEV (reference sequence). Trimming removed 8 bases from V and 4 bases from J; junction bases left unmatched: 6. The CDR3 covers 13 residues. The CDR3, as DNA: TGTGCCAGCGCGGGACTAGCTTATTACGAGCAGTACTTC. This codes for CASAGLAYYEQYF.

The gene calls are TRBV5-1 and TRBJ1-1; D not resolved. There are 13 residues in the CDR3. V gave up 3 bases and J gave up 0 bases, with 6 bases separating them. Germline assignment: CDR1 SGHRS and CDR2 YFSETQ. CDR3 sequence (DNA): TGCGCCAGCAGCTCACTTCTGAACACTGAAGCTTTCTTT. It is translated as CASSSLLNTEAFF.

The chain carries TRBV5-6 and TRBJ2-4; 8 positions match TRBD2. V lost 6 bases, J lost 2 bases, and 7 bases stayed unmatched. The CDR3 length is 15 residues. From germline, CDR1 is SGHDT and CDR2 YYEEEE. CDR3 in amino acids: CASNLGGDPKNIQYF. For the CDR3, the DNA is TGTGCCAGCAACCTCGGGGGGGACCCCAAAAACATTCAGTACTTC.

This clone was observed a handful of times. This rearrangement joins TRBV6-5 to TRBJ1-4; TRBD1 is a possible D gene (6 bases). Germline V gene lookup returns CDR1 MNHEY and CDR2 SVGAGI. The CDR3 totals 14 residues. Deletions cut 4 bases from V and 4 bases from J, with 10 bases between. CDR3 nucleotide sequence: TGTGCCAGCAGTTCGGGACACGTTAATGAAAAACTGTTTTTT. Translation gives CASSSGHVNEKLFF.

The chain carries TRBV19 and TRBJ1-5; TRBD1 is a possible D gene (6 bases). CDR3 length equals 16 residues. The germline V gene has CDR1 LNHDA and CDR2 SQIVND (reference sequence). With 8 bases removed from V and 1 base from J, the gap between germline ends came to 18 bases. The CDR3 sequence: CASSIGGQKSNQPQHF. The CDR3 coding sequence is TGTGCCAGTTCCATCGGGGGGCAAAAAAGCAATCAGCCCCAGCATTTT.

This clone was detected a few times. The rearrangement uses TRBV4-2 and TRBJ2-1, with D unresolved. V was shortened by 5 bases and J by 2 bases, with 13 bases between the two germline ends. The germline V gene encodes CDR1 LGHNA and CDR2 YNFKEQ. This CDR3 is built from 15 residues. The chain's CDR3 is CASSLVAQTYNEQFF. DNA of the CDR3: TGTGCCAGCAGCTTGGTAGCTCAGACCTACAATGAGCAGTTCTTC.

By sample share, this clone is medium-sized. The chain combines TRBV20-1 with TRBJ2-7; D gene ambiguous. The CDR3 is 11 amino acids. The germline V gene has CDR1 DFQATT and CDR2 SNEGSKA (reference sequence). Trimming removed 1 base from V and 3 bases from J, with 4 bases in between. The CDR3 loop reads CSARVDYEQYF. CDR3 nucleotides: TGCAGTGCTAGAGTCGACTACGAGCAGTACTTC.

The V and J genes are TRBV27 and TRBJ1-1; D may be TRBD1 (5 bases). This CDR3 contains 16 residues. Germline CDR1 MNHEY, CDR2 SMNVEV (reference sequence). V dropped 5 bases and J dropped 0 bases, with 16 bases sitting between them. The CDR3 sequence is CASSPNLGRMNTEAFF. The CDR3 DNA reads TGTGCCAGCAGTCCGAACCTGGGACGGATGAACACTGAAGCTTTCTTT.

This clone was seen more than once but under ten times. The chain has TRBV5-8 and TRBJ2-5; D remains unclear. This CDR3 contains 15 residues. Germline V gives CDR1 SGHTS, CDR2 YDEGEE. The V gene lost 2 bases and the J gene lost 1 base, with 12 bases spanning the gap. The CDR3 protein is CASSFRPVSQETQYF. CDR3 coding DNA: TGTGCCAGCAGCTTTAGGCCAGTATCCCAAGAGACCCAGTACTTC. The whole variable domain, filled in from reference TRBV5-8 and TRBJ2-5, reads EAGVTQSPTHLIKTRGQQATLRCSPISGHTSVYWYQQALGLGLQFLLWYDEGEERNRGNFPPRFSGRQFPNYSSELNVNALELEDSALYLCASSFRPVSQETQYFGPGTRLLVL.